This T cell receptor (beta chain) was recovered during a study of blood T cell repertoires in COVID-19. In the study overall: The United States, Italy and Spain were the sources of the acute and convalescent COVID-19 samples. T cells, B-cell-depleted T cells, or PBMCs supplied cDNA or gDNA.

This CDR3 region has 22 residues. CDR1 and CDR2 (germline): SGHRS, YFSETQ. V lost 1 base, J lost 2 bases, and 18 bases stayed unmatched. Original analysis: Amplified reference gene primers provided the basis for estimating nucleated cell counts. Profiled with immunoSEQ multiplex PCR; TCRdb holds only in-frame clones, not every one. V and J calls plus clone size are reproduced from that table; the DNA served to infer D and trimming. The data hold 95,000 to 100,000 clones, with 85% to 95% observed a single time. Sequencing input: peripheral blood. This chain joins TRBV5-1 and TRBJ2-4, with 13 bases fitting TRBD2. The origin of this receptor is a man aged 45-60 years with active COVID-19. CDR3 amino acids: CASSLKLAGGQAGTVTKNIQYF. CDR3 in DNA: TGCGCCAGCAGCTTGAAACTAGCGGGAGGGCAGGCCGGGACGGTAACCAAAAACATTCAGTACTTC. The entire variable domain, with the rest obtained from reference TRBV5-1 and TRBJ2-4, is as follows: KAGVTQTPRYLIKTRGQQVTLSCSPISGHRSVSWYQQTPGQGLQFLFEYFSETQRNKGNFPGRFSGRQFSNSRSEMNVSTLELGDSALYLCASSLKLAGGQAGTVTKNIQYFGAGTRLSVL.